The present T cell receptor (beta chain) was sequenced within a study of early T cells in non-severe SARS-CoV-2 infection. As for the study in general: Bulk RNA isolated from unsorted whole blood underwent sequencing; chains were not paired.

Germline CDR1 reads MDHEN; CDR2 reads SYDVKM. The V gene end was trimmed by 4 bases and the J gene end by 3 bases; junction bases not matched to a gene: 6. CDR3 length: 15 amino acids. This clonotype showed up many times. Antigen unknown. Study-level points and caveats: The VDJdb matching leaned toward anti-spike CD8 responses and overlooked private and CD4 specificities.

The TCR library protocol was used to attach unique molecular identifiers. These identifiers were attached to individual cDNA molecules. One entry per CDR3 protein, called by TCRdb with MiXCR from the 5' RACE reads. The sample contains approximately 70,000 distinct CDR3 sequences, roughly 4.8% of which appear only once. Sample: whole blood, taken at baseline. The chain joins TRBV28 to TRBJ1-5, with 7 bases identical to TRBD1. The receptor was isolated from an adult who was a healthcare worker with PCR-confirmed SARS-CoV-2 infection or an uninfected control (not recorded which). The donor label of this sample is uncertain. The CDR3 DNA sequence: TGTGCCAGCAGTTCCCCGACAGGGAACAATCAGCCCCAGCATTTT. Translation: CASSSPTGNNQPQHF.